This T cell receptor beta chain was retrieved from a study of T-cell memory formation after mild COVID-19 (dated by TCRdb to 2020 to 2023). The study in broad terms: TCR sequence clusters from the two donors were found to be largely donor specific. Longitudinal TCRalpha and TCRbeta repertoire sequencing tracked T-cell clones expanding and contracting after mild COVID-19 in a couple of donors. The cohort comprised two young, previously healthy adult volunteers, one female and one male.

TCRdb shows the sequencer as Illumina NovaSeq 6000. TCRalpha and TCRbeta cDNA libraries were constructed by 5'RACE with constant-segment primers, with sample barcodes and unique molecular identifiers being introduced. Trizol reagent was used to extract RNA from every sample. Amplification of the libraries took two PCR steps, and the second step added a second sample barcode plus Illumina TruSeq adapters. Libraries were sequenced on an Illumina NovaSeq with 2 x 150 bp paired-end reads. Per the source publication's procedure: The reads were demultiplexed and collapsed into UMI-guided consensus sequences using migec v1.2.7. Using mixcr v2.1.11, the UMI consensuses were aligned to TRA and TRB V and J templates and assembled into clonotypes. Clonotypes were classified as expanded or contracted when called significant by both edgeR and NoisET, with noise models trained on biological replicates. For edgeR calls, the cutoffs were a false discovery rate-adjusted p below 0.01 and a log2 fold-change threshold of 1. As an exploratory analysis of dynamics, PCA with hierarchical clustering was applied to max-normalized trajectories of the 1000 most abundant clonotypes. Separately sequenced CD4+ and CD8+ repertoires were used to assign a CD4 or CD8 phenotype to each responding clone. TCRdb applied fastp at Q25 and MiXCR to the public reads, then kept only in-frame beta chains. Each CDR3 protein gets just one entry, which takes the most common genes and DNA from the rows behind it. None of the V and J calls come from the authors' own analysis; TCRdb made them. Here the sample has roughly 600,000 distinct CDR3 sequences; more than 15% occur a single time. 12% of the sample lies in the top ten.

Ficoll-Paque density gradient centrifugation was used to isolate PBMCs. This clonotype was counted many times. Its specific antigen is unknown. No much larger clone is present one base from it, and per-base qualities are unavailable. Paper-wide results and their limitations: Some responding clones were detected in pre-infection memory, which suggested that pre-existing cross-reactive memory T cells had joined the SARS-CoV-2 response. Clones that contracted from day 15 to 85 showed balanced CD4/CD8 phenotypes, whereas a second wave of clones that expanded from day 15 to 37 leaned towards CD4+. Contracting CD4+ clones appeared mostly in the CM and EM memory subsets, whereas CD8+ clones were enriched in EMRA. SARS-CoV-2 specificity of the second-wave clones peaking on day 37 was not confirmed. Only a couple of mild cases were covered in the study, and larger cohorts including severe cases with pre-infection samples were considered necessary.

This clonotype originated in an adult woman who had mild COVID-19 (a few samples of this study predate the infection). The sample titles of this study are shuffled in the database, so cell type and time point are left out; the donor was told from shared clones. Specimen: PBMCs or a T cell subset sorted from them (not recorded which).

The CDR3 region reads CASSFGGSGSQYF. The nucleotide sequence is TGCGCCAGCAGCTTTGGCGGTTCGGGTAGCCAGTACTTC. Recombination linked TRBV5-1 to TRBJ2-5, with no confidently assigned D gene. The CDR3 holds 13 amino acids from the cysteine to the phenylalanine. Only CDR3 DNA remains: 39 bases, in frame from the first base. CDR1 is given as SGHRS and CDR2 as YFSETQ, both from the germline V gene. The trim is 2 bases for V and 10 bases for J, with a gap of 15 bases between the germline ends.